This TCR beta chain originates from a study of technical replicates of blood from a handful of donors. Clones were read by immunoSEQ multiplex PCR, and TCRdb kept only the in-frame ones, dropping some. Of around 56,000 clones in the sample, roughly 96% were seen once. J was trimmed by 6 bases and V by 5 bases; bases with no gene match: 5. The CDR3 sequence is 14 residues long. Germline-derived CDR1 and CDR2 are SGHAT and FQNNGV. The V and J genes are TRBV11-2 and TRBJ2-2, with 8 nucleotides matching TRBD1. This sequence originates from a human donor in good health. Some clones in this sample may be carry-over from other donors' samples. The sample comprised PBMCs. The CDR3 sequence is CASSLRTGPGELFF. The CDR3 nucleotides are TGTGCCAGCAGCCTCCGGACAGGGCCCGGGGAGCTGTTTTTT.